This T cell receptor beta chain comes out of a study of early T cells in non-severe SARS-CoV-2 infection. Researchers tagged individual cDNA molecules with unique molecular identifiers. Using its own MiXCR run on the 5' RACE reads, TCRdb lists one record per CDR3 protein. This table has tens of thousands of distinct CDR3 sequences, approximately 12% appearing once. The sequenced sample was whole blood. This sequence was found in an adult who was a healthcare worker with PCR-confirmed SARS-CoV-2 infection or an uninfected control (not recorded which).

The CDR3 here is CASRRDRGRETQYF. The CDR3 nucleotides are TGTGCCAGCAGGCGGGACAGGGGAAGAGAGACCCAGTACTTC. V gene TRBV12-3 or TRBV12-4 combines with J gene TRBJ2-5; 10 bases match TRBD1. With 6 bases clipped from V and 4 bases from J, the junction kept 5 bases outside the gene matches. The CDR3 covers 14 residues.